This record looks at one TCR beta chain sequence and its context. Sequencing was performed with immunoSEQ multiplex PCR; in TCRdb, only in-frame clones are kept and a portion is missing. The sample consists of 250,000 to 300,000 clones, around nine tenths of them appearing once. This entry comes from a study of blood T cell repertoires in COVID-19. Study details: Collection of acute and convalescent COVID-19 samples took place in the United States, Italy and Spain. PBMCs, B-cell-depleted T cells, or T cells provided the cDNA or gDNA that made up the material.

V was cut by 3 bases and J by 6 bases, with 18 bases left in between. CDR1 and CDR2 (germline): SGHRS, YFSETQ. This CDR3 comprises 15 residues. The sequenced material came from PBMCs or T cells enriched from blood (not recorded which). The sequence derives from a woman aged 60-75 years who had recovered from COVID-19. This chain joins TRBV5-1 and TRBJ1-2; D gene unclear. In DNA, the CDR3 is TGCGCCAGCAGCTCGTCTCCGGGAATAGCCGATGGCTACACCTTC. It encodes CASSSSPGIADGYTF.